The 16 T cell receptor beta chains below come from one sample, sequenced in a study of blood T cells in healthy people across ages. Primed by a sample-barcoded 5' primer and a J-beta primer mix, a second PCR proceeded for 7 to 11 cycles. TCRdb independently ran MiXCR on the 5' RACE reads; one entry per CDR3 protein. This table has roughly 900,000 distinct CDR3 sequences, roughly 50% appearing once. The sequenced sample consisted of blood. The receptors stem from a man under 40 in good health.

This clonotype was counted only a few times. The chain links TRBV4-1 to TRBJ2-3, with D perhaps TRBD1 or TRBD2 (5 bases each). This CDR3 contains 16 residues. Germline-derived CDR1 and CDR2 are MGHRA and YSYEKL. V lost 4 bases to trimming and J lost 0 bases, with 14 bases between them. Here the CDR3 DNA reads TGCGCCAGCAGCCGAGAAAAGGGGAGCAGCACAGATACGCAGTATTTT. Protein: CASSREKGSSTDTQYF.

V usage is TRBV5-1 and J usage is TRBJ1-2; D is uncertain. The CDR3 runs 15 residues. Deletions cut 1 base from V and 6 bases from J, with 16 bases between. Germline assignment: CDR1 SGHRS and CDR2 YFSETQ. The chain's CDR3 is CASSLPETPYDGYTF. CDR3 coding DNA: TGCGCCAGCAGCTTGCCCGAGACACCTTACGATGGCTACACCTTC.

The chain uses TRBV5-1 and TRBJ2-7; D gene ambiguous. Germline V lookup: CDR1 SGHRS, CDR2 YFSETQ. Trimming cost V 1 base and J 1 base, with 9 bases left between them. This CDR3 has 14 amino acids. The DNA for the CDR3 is TGCGCCAGCAGCTTGAAACTGGCATCCTACGAGCAGTACTTC. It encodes CASSLKLASYEQYF. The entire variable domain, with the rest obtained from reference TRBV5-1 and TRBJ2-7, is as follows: KAGVTQTPRYLIKTRGQQVTLSCSPISGHRSVSWYQQTPGQGLQFLFEYFSETQRNKGNFPGRFSGRQFSNSRSEMNVSTLELGDSALYLCASSLKLASYEQYFGPGTRLTVT.

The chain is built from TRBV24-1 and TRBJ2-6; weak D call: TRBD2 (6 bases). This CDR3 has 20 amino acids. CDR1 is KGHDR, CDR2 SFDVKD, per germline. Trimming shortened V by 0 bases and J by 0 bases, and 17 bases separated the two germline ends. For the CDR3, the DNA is TGTGCCACCAGTGATTTGCTTACGGGACTCCGCACCTCTGGGGCCAACGTCCTGACTTTC. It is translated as CATSDLLTGLRTSGANVLTF.

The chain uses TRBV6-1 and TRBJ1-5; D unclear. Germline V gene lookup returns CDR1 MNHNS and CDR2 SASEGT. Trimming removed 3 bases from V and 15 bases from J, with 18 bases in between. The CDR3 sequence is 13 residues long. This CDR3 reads CASSDLEGSGLHF. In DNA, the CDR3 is TGTGCCAGCAGTGATTTAGAAGGGTCCGGTCTGCATTTT.

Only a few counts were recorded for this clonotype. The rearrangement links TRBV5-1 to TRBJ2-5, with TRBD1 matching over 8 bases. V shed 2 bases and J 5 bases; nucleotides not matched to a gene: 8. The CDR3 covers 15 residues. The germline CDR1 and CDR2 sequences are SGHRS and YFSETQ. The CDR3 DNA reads TGCGCCAGCAGCTTAACAGGGGGTAAGGAGGAGACCCAGTACTTC. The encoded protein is CASSLTGGKEETQYF.

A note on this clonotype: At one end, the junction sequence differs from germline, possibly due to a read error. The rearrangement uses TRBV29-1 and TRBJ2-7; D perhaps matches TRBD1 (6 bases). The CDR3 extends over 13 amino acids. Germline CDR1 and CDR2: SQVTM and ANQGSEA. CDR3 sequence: CSAEAGTPYEQYF. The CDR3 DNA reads TGCAGCGCTGAAGCCGGGACACCCTACGAGCAGTACTTC.

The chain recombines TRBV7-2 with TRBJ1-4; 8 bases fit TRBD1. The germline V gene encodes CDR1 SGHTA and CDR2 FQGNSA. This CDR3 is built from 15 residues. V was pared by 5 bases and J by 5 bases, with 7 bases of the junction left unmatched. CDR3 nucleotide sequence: TGTGCCAGCAGCCATTACGACAGGGGAAATGAAAAACTGTTTTTT. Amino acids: CASSHYDRGNEKLFF.

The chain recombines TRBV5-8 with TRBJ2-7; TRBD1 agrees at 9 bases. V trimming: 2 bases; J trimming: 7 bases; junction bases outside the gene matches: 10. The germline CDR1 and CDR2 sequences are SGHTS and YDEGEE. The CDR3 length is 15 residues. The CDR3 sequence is CASSFRSWDRVEQYF. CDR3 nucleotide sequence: TGTGCCAGCAGCTTCCGTTCATGGGACAGGGTGGAGCAGTACTTC.

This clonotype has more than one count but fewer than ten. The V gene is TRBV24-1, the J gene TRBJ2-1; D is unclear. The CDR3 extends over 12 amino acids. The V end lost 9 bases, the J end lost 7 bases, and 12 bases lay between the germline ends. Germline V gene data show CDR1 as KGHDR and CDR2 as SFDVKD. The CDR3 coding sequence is TGTGCCACCCAAACGTTGAAAAATGAGCAGTTCTTC. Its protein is CATQTLKNEQFF.

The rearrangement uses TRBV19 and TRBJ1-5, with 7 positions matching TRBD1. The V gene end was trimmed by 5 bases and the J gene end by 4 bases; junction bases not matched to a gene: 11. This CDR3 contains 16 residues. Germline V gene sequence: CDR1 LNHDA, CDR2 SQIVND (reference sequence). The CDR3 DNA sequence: TGTGCCAGTAGTGGGTCGACAGGGCCGACGAATCAGCCCCAGCATTTT. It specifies CASSGSTGPTNQPQHF.

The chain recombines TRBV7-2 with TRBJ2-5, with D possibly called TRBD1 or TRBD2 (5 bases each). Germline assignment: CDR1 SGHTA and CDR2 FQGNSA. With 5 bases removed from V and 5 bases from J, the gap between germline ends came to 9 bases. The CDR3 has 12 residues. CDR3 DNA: TGTGCCAGCAGCAGGGACGCGGAGACCCAGTACTTC. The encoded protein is CASSRDAETQYF.

The CDR3 loop reads CASSLTGRLYF. The CDR3 DNA is TGTGCCAGCAGCTTAACGGGCAGACTGTACTTC. This chain uses TRBV7-9 with TRBJ2-7; D uncertain. Between the trimmed V and J ends, which lost 2 bases and 12 bases, there was a span of 11 bases. The germline CDR1 and CDR2 sequences are SEHNR and FQNEAQ (reference sequence). CDR3 length: 11 residues.

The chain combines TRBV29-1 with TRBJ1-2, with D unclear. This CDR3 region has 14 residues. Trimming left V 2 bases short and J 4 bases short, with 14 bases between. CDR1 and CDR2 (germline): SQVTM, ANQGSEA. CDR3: CSVESVDIPYGYTF. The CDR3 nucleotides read TGCAGCGTTGAATCGGTAGACATTCCCTATGGCTACACCTTC.

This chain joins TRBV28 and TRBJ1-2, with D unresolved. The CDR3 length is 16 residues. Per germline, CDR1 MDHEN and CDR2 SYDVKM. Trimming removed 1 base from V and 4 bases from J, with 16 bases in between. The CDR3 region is CASSLYQPSQSYGYTF. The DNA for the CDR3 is TGTGCCAGCAGTTTATACCAGCCCTCCCAAAGCTATGGCTACACCTTC.

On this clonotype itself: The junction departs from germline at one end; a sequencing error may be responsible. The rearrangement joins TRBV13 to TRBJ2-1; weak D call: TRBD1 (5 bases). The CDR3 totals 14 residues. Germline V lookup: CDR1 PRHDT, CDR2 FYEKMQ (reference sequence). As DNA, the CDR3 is TGTGCCAGCAGCCCCCGACAGACCTACGATGAGCAGTTCTTC. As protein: CASSPRQTYDEQFF.